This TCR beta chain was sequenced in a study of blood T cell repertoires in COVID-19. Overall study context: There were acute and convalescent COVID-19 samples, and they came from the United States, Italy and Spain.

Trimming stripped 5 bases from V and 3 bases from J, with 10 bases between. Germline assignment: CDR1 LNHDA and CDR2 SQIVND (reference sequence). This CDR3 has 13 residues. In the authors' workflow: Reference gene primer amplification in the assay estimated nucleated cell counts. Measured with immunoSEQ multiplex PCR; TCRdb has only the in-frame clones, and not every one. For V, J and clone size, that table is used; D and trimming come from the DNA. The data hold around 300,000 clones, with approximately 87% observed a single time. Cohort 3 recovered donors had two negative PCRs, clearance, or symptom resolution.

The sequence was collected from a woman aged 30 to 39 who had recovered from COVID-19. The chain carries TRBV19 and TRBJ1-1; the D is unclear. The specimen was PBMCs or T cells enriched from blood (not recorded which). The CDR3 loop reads CASSPSFYTEAFF. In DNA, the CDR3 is TGTGCCAGTAGTCCCTCCTTCTACACTGAAGCTTTCTTT. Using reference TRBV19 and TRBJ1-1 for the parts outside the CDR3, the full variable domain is DGGITQSPKYLFRKEGQNVTLSCEQNLNHDAMYWYRQDPGQGLRLIYYSQIVNDFQKGDIAEGYSVSREKKESFPLTVTSAQKNPTAFYLCASSPSFYTEAFFGQGTRLTVV.